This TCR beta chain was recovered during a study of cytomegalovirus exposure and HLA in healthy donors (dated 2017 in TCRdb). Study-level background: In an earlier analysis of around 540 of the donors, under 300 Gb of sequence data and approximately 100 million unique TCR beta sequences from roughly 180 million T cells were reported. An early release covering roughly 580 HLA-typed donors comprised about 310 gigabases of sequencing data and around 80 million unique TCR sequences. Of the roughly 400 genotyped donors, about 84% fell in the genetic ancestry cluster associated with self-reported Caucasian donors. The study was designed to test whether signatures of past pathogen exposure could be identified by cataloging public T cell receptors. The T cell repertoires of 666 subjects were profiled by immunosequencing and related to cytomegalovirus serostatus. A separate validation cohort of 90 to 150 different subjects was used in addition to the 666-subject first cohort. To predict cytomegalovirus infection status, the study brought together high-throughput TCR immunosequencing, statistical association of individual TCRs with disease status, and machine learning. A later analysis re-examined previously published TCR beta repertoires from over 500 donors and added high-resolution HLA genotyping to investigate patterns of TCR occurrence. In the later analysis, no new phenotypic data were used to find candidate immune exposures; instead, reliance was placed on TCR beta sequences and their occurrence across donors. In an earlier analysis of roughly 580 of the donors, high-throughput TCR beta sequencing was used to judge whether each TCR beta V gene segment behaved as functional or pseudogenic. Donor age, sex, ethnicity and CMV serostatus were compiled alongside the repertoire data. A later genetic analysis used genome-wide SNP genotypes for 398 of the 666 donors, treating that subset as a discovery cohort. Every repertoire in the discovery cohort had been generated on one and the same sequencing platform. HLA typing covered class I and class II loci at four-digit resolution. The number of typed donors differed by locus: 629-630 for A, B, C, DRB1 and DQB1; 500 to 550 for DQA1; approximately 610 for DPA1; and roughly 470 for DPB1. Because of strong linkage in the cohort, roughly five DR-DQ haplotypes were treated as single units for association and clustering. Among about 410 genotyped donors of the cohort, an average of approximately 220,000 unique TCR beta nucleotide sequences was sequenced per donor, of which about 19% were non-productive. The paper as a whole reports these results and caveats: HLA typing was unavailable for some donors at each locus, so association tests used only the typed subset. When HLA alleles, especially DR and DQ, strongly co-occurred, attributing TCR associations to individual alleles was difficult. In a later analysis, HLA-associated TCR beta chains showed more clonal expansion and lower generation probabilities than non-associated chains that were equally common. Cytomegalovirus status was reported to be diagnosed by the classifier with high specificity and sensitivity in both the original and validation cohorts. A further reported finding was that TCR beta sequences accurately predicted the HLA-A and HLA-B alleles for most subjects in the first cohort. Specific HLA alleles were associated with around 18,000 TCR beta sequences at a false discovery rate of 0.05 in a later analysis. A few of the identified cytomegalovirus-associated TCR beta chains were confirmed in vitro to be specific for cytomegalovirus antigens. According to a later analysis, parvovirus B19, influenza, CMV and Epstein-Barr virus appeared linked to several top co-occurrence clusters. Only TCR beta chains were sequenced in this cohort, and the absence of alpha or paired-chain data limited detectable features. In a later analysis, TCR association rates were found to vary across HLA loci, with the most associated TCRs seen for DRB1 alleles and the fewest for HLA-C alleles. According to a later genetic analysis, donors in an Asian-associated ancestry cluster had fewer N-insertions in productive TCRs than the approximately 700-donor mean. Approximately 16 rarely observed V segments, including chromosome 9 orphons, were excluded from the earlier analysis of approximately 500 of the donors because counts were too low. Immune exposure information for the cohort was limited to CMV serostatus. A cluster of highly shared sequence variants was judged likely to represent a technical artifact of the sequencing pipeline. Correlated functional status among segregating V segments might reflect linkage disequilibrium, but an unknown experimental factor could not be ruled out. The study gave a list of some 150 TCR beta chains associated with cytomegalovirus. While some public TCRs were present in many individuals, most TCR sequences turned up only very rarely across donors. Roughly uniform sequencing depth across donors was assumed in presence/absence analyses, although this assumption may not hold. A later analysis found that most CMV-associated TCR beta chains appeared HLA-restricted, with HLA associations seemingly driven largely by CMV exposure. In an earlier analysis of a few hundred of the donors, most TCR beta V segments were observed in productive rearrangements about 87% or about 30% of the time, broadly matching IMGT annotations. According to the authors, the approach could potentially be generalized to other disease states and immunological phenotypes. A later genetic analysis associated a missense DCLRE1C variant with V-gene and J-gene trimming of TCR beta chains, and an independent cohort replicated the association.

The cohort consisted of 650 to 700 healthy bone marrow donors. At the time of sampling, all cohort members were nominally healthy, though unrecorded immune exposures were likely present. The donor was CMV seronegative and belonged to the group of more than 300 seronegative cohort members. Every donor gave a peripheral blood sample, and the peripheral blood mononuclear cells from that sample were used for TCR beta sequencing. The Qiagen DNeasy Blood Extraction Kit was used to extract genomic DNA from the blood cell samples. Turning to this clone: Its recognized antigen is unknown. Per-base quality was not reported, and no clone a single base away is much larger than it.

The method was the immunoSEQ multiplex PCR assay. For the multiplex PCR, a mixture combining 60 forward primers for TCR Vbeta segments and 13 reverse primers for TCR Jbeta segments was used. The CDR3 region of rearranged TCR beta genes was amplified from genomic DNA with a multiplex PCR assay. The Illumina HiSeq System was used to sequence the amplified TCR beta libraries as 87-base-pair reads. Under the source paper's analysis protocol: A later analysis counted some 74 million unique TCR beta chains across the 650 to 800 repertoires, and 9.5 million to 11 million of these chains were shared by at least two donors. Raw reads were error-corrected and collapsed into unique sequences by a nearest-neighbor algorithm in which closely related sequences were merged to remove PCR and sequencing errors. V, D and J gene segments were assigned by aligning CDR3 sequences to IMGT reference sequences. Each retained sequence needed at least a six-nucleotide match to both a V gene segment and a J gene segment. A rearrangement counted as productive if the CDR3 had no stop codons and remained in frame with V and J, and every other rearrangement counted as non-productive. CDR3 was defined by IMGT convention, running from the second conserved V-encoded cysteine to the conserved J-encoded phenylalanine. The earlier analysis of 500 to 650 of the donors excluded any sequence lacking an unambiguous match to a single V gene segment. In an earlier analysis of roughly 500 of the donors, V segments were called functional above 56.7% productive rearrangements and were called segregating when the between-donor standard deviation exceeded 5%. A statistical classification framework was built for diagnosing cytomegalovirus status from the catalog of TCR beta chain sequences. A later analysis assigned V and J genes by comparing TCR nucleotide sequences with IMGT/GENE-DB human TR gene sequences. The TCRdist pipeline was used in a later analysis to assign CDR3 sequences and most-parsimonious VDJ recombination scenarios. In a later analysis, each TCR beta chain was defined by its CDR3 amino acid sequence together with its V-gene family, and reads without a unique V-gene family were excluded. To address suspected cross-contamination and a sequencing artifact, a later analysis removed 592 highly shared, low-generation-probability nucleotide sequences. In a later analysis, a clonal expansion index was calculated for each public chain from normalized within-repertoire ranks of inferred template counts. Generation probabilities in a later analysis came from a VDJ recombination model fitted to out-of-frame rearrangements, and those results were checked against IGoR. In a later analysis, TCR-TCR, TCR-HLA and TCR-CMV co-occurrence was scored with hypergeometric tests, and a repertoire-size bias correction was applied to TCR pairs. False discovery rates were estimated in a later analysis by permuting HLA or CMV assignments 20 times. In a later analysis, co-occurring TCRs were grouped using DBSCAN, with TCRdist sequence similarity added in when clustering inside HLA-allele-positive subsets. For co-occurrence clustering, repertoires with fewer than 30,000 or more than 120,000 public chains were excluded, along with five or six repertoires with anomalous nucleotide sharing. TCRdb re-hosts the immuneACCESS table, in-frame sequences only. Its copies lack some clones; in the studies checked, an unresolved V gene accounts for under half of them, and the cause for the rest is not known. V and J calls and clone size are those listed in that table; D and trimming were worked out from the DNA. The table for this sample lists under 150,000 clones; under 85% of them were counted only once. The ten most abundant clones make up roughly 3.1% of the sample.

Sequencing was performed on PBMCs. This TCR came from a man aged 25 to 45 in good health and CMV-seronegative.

The CDR3 corresponds to CASSVQSSTDTQYF. The DNA sequence is TGTGCCAGCAGTGTACAGTCAAGCACAGATACGCAGTATTTT. The chain is encoded by TRBV6-1 joined to TRBJ2-3; no confident D gene assignment can be made. From a lookup of the germline V gene, CDR1 and CDR2 are MNHNS and SASEGT. Relative to germline, V is 4 bases shorter and J is 0 bases shorter, with 8 bases between their ends. From the cysteine up to the phenylalanine, the CDR3 has a length of 14 residues. Kept here is only the CDR3 DNA, which spans 42 bases and is read in frame from base 1.